The source of this T cell receptor (beta chain) is a study of blood T cell repertoires in COVID-19. The wider study: Specimens from acute and convalescent COVID-19 originated in the United States, Italy and Spain. T cells, B-cell-depleted T cells, or PBMCs provided the cDNA or gDNA that served as material.

How the authors handled the data: The authors estimated nucleated cell counts from reference gene primer amplification. Clones were sequenced by immunoSEQ multiplex PCR, and TCRdb holds only the in-frame ones, with some missing. V and J calls and clone size follow that table, whereas D and trimming were derived from the DNA. The sample has about 240,000 clones; approximately 78% are singletons. Trimming cost V 5 bases and J 4 bases, with 20 bases left between them. From germline, CDR1 is SGHTA and CDR2 FQGNSA. This CDR3 region has 16 residues. Material for sequencing was peripheral blood. V usage is TRBV7-2 and J usage is TRBJ1-1, with D possibly being TRBD1 (6 bases). The TCR was taken from a woman aged 55 to 70 with active or convalescent COVID-19. CDR3 region: CASSVVGGAGGTEAFF. CDR3 nucleotides: TGTGCCAGCAGCGTGGTTGGGGGCGCGGGGGGCACTGAAGCTTTCTTT.